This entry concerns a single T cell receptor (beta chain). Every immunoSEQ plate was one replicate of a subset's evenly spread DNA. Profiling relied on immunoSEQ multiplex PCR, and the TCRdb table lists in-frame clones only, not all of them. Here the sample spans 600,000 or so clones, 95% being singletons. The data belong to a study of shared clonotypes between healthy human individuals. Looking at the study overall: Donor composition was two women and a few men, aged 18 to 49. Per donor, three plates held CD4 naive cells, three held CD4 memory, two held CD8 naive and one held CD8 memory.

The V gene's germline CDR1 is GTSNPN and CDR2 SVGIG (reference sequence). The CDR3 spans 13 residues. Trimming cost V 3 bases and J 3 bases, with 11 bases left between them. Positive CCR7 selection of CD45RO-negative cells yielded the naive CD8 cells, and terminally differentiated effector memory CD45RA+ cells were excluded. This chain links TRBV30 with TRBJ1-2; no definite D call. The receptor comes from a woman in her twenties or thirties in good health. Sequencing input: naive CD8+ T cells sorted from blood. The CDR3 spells CAWSSDVYYGYTF. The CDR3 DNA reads TGTGCCTGGAGCAGCGATGTCTACTATGGCTACACCTTC.